This T cell receptor (beta chain) was documented in a study of OX40 agonist ivuxolimab in advanced cancers. Study summary: Patients got intravenous ivuxolimab at 0.01 to 10 mg/kg every 2 weeks.

As regards this clone: Its antigen is undetermined.

The table came from immunoSEQ multiplex PCR; TCRdb's copy has only in-frame clones and leaves some out. In the table there are roughly 30,000 clones, 85% to 95% of which are singletons. Broader study findings: With doses of 0.1 to 3.0 mg/kg, CD4+ and CD8+ blood T cells had undergone clonal expansion by week 6.

The CDR3 loop spans 12 amino acids. Germline-derived CDR1 and CDR2 are SGDLS and YYNGEE. Trimming left V 3 bases short and J 12 bases short, with 13 bases between. This clonotype originated in an adult with an advanced solid tumor such as melanoma, head and neck, liver or kidney cancer. This sample comprised CD4+ or CD8+ T cells sorted from blood, obtained in a trial of the OX40 agonist ivuxolimab. This chain uses TRBV9 with TRBJ2-1; D possibly corresponds to TRBD2 (5 bases). The CDR3 here is CASSGMGEGQFF. The CDR3 DNA sequence: TGTGCCAGCAGCGGTATGGGAGAGGGGCAGTTCTTC. Full variable domain (rest looked up from reference TRBV9 and TRBJ2-1): DSGVTQTPKHLITATGQRVTLRCSPRSGDLSVYWYQQSLDQGLQFLIQYYNGEERAKGNILERFSAQQFPDLHSELNLSSLELGDSALYFCASSGMGEGQFFGPGTRLTVL.